This is a list of T cell receptor beta chains from one sample in a study of STAT5B mutations in CD4+ large granular lymphocyte leukemia. Sequencing used immunoSEQ multiplex PCR; TCRdb keeps in-frame clones, though not all of them. The table lists around 20,000 clones, around 76% of them singletons, with roughly 0.41% in the top ten. Material: CD4+ T cells from blood buffy coats. These receptors originate from a human donor in good health. The CDR3 runs from the conserved cysteine through the conserved F or W. The D gene is left open where the match is weak. Where a row states a size, it is once, few, many or the class of an expanded clone; other rows omit it.

>few|TRBJ2-5|TRBV7-3|TRBD2
TGTGCCAGCAGCTTACTAGCGGGAGGGCCAGGAGAGACCCAGTACTTC
CASSLLAGGPGETQYF
>few|TRBJ1-5|TRBV7-8|.
TGTGCCAGCAGCTTAGAGAACCCCAATCAGCCCCAGCATTTT
CASSLENPNQPQHF
>.|TRBJ1-6|TRBV9|.
TGTGCCAGCAGCGGGGGGTCCAGGGGAGGCGGCTCACCCCTCCACTTT
CASSGGSRGGGSPLHF
>.|TRBJ1-6|TRBV9|.
TGTGCCAGCAGCGCAGGGGAAAGATCACCCCTCCACTTT
CASSAGERSPLHF
>once|TRBJ2-5|TRBV29-1|.
TGCAGCGTTCGGCGGGGGCGGCAAGAGACCCAGTACTTC
CSVRRGRQETQYF
>few|TRBJ1-1|TRBV7-9|.
TGTGCCAGCAGTCTCGACATTCCGTGGGCTTTCTTT
CASSLDIPWAFF
>.|TRBJ1-6|TRBV5-1|.
TGCGCCAGCAGCTTGTTAGGGACGACTAGCTCACCCCTCCACTTT
CASSLLGTTSSPLHF
>.|TRBJ2-3|TRBV11-2|.
TGTGCCAGCAGCTTAGATCGGGACTCCGTAGTCACAGATACGCAGTATTTT
CASSLDRDSVVTDTQYF
>once|TRBJ2-1|TRBV7-2|.
TGTGCCAGCAAGGAGGATTACAATGAGCAGTTCTTC
CASKEDYNEQFF
>.|TRBJ1-2|TRBV10-1|.
TGCGCCAGCAGTGAGCCTCAGGGGCCCTTTCACTATGGCTACACCTTC
CASSEPQGPFHYGYTF
>.|TRBJ2-5|TRBV7-2|TRBD2
TGTGCCAGCAGCTTAGGTGGGGGACTAGAGGAGACCCAGTACTTC
CASSLGGGLEETQYF
>.|TRBJ1-3|TRBV7-2|.
TGTGCCAGCAGCTATACCCGGGAAAGTCGAAACACCATATATTTT
CASSYTRESRNTIYF
>.|TRBJ2-1|TRBV6-1|.
TGTGCCAGCACGCCACAGATGACAGGTTACAATGAGCAGTTCTTC
CASTPQMTGYNEQFF
>.|TRBJ2-2|TRBV5-4|.
TGTGCCAGCACCCTAGGGGTGGGACCGAACACCGGGGAGCTGTTTTTT
CASTLGVGPNTGELFF
>.|TRBJ2-5|TRBV28|.
TGTGCCAGCAGTTTATTGGGGCCGGGTCAAGAGACCCAGTACTTC
CASSLLGPGQETQYF
>.|TRBJ1-6|TRBV2|TRBD1
TGTGCCAGCAGACGACAGGGTCTGAGAGGTCCGCCCCTCCACTTT
CASRRQGLRGPPLHF
>few|TRBJ1-1|TRBV10-3|TRBD1
TGTGCCGTCCAAGGGACAGATTACACTGAAGCTTTCTTT
CAVQGTDYTEAFF
>.|TRBJ1-5|TRBV28|TRBD1
TGTGCCAGCAGCCGACCAGGGGGAGGCAATCAGCCCCAGCATTTT
CASSRPGGGNQPQHF
>.|TRBJ2-7|TRBV5-6|.
TGTGCCAGCAGCTGGGCGGGGGCCCCGGGGCAGTACTTC
CASSWAGAPGQYF
>.|TRBJ2-3|TRBV7-9|.
TGTGCCAGCAGCTCAGCGGAGGGGGTGGATAAGTATTTT
CASSSAEGVDKYF
>.|TRBJ1-2|TRBV7-2|.
TGTGCCAGCAGCTTAGAATCCGGGCAGGTGTTCATCCATGGCTACACCTTC
CASSLESGQVFIHGYTF
>.|TRBJ1-2|TRBV10-3|TRBD1
TGTGCCATCAGTGAGTCGACAGGGGCCTGGGGTGGCTACACCTTC
CAISESTGAWGGYTF
>.|TRBJ2-2|TRBV30|.
TGTGCCTGGAGTGTAGGACATGACACCGGGGAGCTGTTTTTT
CAWSVGHDTGELFF
>.|TRBJ1-2|TRBV6-5|TRBD1
TGTGCCAGCAGTCTGGACAGGTACGGCTACACCTTC
CASSLDRYGYTF
>.|TRBJ1-3|TRBV6-6|TRBD1
TGTGCCAGCAGGTCAGGGGACAGCTCTGGAAACACCATATATTTT
CASRSGDSSGNTIYF
>.|TRBJ2-5|TRBV5-1|TRBD2
TGCGCCAGCAGCCCGGGGGGTTGGTCAGCCCAAGAGACCCAGTACTTC
CASSPGGWSAQETQYF
>.|TRBJ1-2|TRBV28|.
TGTGCCAGCGTAGACAGACACTATGGCTACACCTTC
CASVDRHYGYTF
>.|TRBJ2-3|TRBV30|.
TGTGCCTGGAGTCGGGACAAAAGCACAGATACGCAGTATTTT
CAWSRDKSTDTQYF
>.|TRBJ2-3|TRBV4-2|.
TGTGCCAGCAGCCAAGATGTCGGGCGAGCGGCAGATACGCAGTATTTT
CASSQDVGRAADTQYF
>.|TRBJ2-1|TRBV5-1|.
TGCGCCAGCTCCGGGGGGCTGACCTACAATGAGCAGTTCTTC
CASSGGLTYNEQFF
>few|TRBJ2-7|TRBV4-2|.
TGTGCCAGCAGCCGGTCAGGGAACAACGAGCAGTACTTC
CASSRSGNNEQYF
>.|TRBJ2-3|TRBV28|TRBD2
TGTGCCAGCGGGGGAGCGGGGGGGCTCACAGATACGCAGTATTTT
CASGGAGGLTDTQYF
>.|TRBJ1-4|TRBV15|.
TGTGCCACCAGCAGGATGTGGCGCGAAAAACTGTTTTTT
CATSRMWREKLFF
>.|TRBJ2-7|TRBV10-3|TRBD2
TGTGCCATCAGTGGCGGGACTAGCTACGAGCAGTACTTC
CAISGGTSYEQYF
>.|TRBJ1-2|TRBV4-3|.
TGCGCCAGCAGCCAAGAAGTGGGGCGGGCTAACTATGGCTACACCTTC
CASSQEVGRANYGYTF
>few|TRBJ1-1|TRBV7-9|.
TGTGCCAGCAGCCCGTTTGGACAGAACACTGAAGCTTTCTTT
CASSPFGQNTEAFF
>.|TRBJ2-2|TRBV5-4|.
TGTGCCAGCAGCTTTCGTGTAGGAAACACCGGGGAGCTGTTTTTT
CASSFRVGNTGELFF
>.|TRBJ1-1|TRBV28|.
TGTGACGAGTCGGAAGAAGAGAACACTGAAGCTTTCTTT
CDESEEENTEAFF
>once|TRBJ2-1|TRBV7-2|.
TGTGCCAGCAGCAGGGACCGCTACAATGAGCAGTTCTTC
CASSRDRYNEQFF
>few|TRBJ1-5|TRBV30|.
TGTGCCTGGAGTGTAAACACGGGGTGGGATCAGCCCCAGCATTTT
CAWSVNTGWDQPQHF
>once|TRBJ2-1|TRBV29-1|.
TGCAGCGTCGGACTATTCAATGAGCAGTTCTTC
CSVGLFNEQFF
>.|TRBJ1-5|TRBV5-4|.
TGTGCCAGCAGCTTGGGGGGGGCAGGTAGCAATCAGCCCCAGCATTTT
CASSLGGAGSNQPQHF